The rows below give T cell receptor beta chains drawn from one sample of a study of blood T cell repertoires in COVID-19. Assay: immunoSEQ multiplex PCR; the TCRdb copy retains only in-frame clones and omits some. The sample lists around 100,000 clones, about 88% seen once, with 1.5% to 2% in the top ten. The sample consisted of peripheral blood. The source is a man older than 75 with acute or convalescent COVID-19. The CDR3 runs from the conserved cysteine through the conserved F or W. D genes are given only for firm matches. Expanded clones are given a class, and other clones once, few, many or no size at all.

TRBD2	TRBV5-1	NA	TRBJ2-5	TGCGCCAGCAGCTTGGGGGCAGGGAGGGCAGAGACCCAGTACTTC	CASSLGAGRAETQYF
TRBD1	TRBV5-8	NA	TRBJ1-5	TGTGCCAGCAGCCCAGGGACAGCCCCCCGGGGCAATCAGCCCCAGCATTTT	CASSPGTAPRGNQPQHF
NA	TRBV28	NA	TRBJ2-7	TGTGCCAGCAGTGGGCCCGTTGACTACGAGCAGTACTTC	CASSGPVDYEQYF
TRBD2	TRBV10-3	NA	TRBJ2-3	TGTGCCATCAGTGAGATGGCTAGCGGGAGCACAGATACGCAGTATTTT	CAISEMASGSTDTQYF
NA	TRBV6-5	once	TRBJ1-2	TGTGCCAGCAGTTCGGACGGGAGAGCTAACTATGGCTACACCTTC	CASSSDGRANYGYTF
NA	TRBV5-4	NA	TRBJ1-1	TGTGCCAGCAGCACCACTGGGGCAACTGAAGCTTTCTTT	CASSTTGATEAFF
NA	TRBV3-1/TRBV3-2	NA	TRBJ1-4	TGTGCCAGCAGCCAAGGACCAGGGGCGAGGGGTGAAAAACTGTTTTTT	CASSQGPGARGEKLFF
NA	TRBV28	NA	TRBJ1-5	TGTGCCAGCAGTTTATCATCGGGCAGGGTCAGCAATCAGCCCCAGCATTTT	CASSLSSGRVSNQPQHF
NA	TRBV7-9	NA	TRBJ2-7	TGTGCCAGCAGCTTCGGACACCGCGACTACGAGCAGTACTTC	CASSFGHRDYEQYF
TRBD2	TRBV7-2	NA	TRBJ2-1	TGTGCCAGCAGCTTAGACGGGAGGGCCTGGTACAATGAGCAGTTCTTC	CASSLDGRAWYNEQFF
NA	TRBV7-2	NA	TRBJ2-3	TGTGCCAGCAGTTTTGCCAGGGGAAGCACAGATACGCAGTATTTT	CASSFARGSTDTQYF
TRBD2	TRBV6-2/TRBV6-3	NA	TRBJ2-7	TGTGCCAGCAGTGGGACTAGCGGAGGCACCTACGAGCAGTACTTC	CASSGTSGGTYEQYF
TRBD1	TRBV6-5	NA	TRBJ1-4	TGTGCCAGCAGGGGGGACAGGGGGAGGGAAAAACTGTTTTTT	CASRGDRGREKLFF
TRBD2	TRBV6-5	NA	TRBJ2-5	TGTGCCAGCAGTCGTAGCGGGAATACTCAAGAGACCCAGTACTTC	CASSRSGNTQETQYF
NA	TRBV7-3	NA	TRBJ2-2	TGTGCCAGCAGCTTAAATGTCGGGGCCGGGGAGCTGTTTTTT	CASSLNVGAGELFF
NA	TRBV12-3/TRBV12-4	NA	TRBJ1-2	TGTGCCAGCAGTGCCGGTAGTTATGGCTACACCTTC	CASSAGSYGYTF
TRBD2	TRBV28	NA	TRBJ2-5	TGTGCCAGCAGTTTAAGGACTAGCGGGACCCAAGAGACCCAGTACTTC	CASSLRTSGTQETQYF
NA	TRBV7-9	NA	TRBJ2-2	TGTGCCAGCACCTGGACAGCGAACACCGGGGAGCTGTTTTTT	CASTWTANTGELFF
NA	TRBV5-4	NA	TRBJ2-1	TGTGCCAGCAGCTCCGGACAGAACAATGAGCAGTTCTTC	CASSSGQNNEQFF
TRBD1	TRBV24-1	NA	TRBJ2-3	TGTGCCACCAGTGATTTTGGACAGGTCTCAGATACGCAGTATTTT	CATSDFGQVSDTQYF
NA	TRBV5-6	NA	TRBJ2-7	TGTGCCAGCAGCCGCCTACTAGGCTACGAGCAGTACTTC	CASSRLLGYEQYF
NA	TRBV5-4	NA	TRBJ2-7	TGTGCCAGCAGCTTGGACCGCTACTCCTACGAGCAGTACTTC	CASSLDRYSYEQYF
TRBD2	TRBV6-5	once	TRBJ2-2	TGTGCCAGCAGTCCGGGACTAGCGGGACCCGGGGAGCTGTTTTTT	CASSPGLAGPGELFF
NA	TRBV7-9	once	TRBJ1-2	TGTGCCAGCAGCTTAGCCGGGCAAGGGGGCTATGGCTACACCTTC	CASSLAGQGGYGYTF
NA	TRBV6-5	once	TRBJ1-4	TGTGCCAGCAGTTACGGGCCCGGGAACGATGAAAAACTGTTTTTT	CASSYGPGNDEKLFF
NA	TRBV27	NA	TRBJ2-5	TGTGCCAGCAGTTTATCCGCCGGCCGCGGAGGAGAGACCCAGTACTTC	CASSLSAGRGGETQYF
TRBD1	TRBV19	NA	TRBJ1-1	TGTGCCAGTAGTATGGGACAGTTACGATCCTTTTACACTGAGGCTTTCTTT	CASSMGQLRSFYTEAFF
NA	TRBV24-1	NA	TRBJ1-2	TGTGCCACCAGTGATCCCACCCCCGGGGGGGGCGGCTATGGCTACACCTTC	CATSDPTPGGGGYGYTF
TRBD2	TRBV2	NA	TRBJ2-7	TGTGCCAGCAGGGGGCTAGCGGGCTACGAGCAGTACTTC	CASRGLAGYEQYF